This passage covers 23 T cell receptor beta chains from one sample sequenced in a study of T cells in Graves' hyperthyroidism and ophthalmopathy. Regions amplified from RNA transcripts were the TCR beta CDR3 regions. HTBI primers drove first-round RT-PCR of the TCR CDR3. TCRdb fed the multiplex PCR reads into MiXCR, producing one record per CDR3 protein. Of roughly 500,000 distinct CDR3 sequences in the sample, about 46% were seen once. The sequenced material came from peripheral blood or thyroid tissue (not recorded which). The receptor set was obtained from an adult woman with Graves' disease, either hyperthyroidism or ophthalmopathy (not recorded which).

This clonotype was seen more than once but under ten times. The CDR3 here is CASSYLAGDTGELFF. The CDR3 nucleotides are TGCGCCAGCAGCTACCTAGCGGGGGACACCGGGGAGCTGTTTTTT. This sequence joins TRBV5-1 and TRBJ2-2, with 10 nucleotides matching TRBD2. Germline CDR1 reads SGHRS; CDR2 reads YFSETQ. The CDR3 is 15 amino acids. After removal of 3 bases from V and 3 bases from J, the junction contained 2 bases not matched to a gene.

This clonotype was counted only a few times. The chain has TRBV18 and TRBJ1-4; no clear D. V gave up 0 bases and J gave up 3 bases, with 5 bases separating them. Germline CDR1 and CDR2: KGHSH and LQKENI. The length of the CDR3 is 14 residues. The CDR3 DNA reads TGTGCCAGCTCACCACCGGCAGCTAATGAAAAACTGTTTTTT. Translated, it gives CASSPPAANEKLFF.

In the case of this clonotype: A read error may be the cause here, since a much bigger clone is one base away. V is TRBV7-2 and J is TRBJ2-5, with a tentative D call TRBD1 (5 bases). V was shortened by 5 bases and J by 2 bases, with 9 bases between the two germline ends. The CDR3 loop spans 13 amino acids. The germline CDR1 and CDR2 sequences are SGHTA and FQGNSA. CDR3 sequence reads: CASSAPGQETQYF. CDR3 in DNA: TGTGCCAGCAGCGCCCCAGGGCAAGAGACCCAGTACTTC.

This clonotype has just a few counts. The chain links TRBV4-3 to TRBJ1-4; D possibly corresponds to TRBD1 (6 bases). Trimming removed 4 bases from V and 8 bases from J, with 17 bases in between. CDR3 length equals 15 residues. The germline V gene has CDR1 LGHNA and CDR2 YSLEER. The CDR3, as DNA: TGCGCCAGCAGCCCGAGGGGGGGGGAAGGCGAAAAACTGTTTTTT. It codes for CASSPRGGEGEKLFF.

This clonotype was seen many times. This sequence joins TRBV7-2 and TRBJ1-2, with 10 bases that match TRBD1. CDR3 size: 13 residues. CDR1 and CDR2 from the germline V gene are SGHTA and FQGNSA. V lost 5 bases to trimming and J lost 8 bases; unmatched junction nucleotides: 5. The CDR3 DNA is TGTGCCAGCAGCCCCGGGACAGGGGCCGGCTACACCTTC. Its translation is CASSPGTGAGYTF.

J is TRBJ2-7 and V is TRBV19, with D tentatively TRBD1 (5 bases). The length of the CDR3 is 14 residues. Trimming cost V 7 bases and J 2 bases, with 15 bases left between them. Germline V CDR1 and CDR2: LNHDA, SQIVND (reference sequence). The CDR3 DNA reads TGTGCCAGTACTAGGGCAGGGTCGACCTACGAGCAGTACTTC. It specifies CASTRAGSTYEQYF. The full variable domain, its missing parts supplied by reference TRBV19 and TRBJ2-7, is DGGITQSPKYLFRKEGQNVTLSCEQNLNHDAMYWYRQDPGQGLRLIYYSQIVNDFQKGDIAEGYSVSREKKESFPLTVTSAQKNPTAFYLCASTRAGSTYEQYFGPGTRLTVT.

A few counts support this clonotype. The CDR3 sequence: CASSAGQVSSGANVLTF. CDR3 in DNA: TGTGCCAGCAGCGCCGGACAGGTCAGCTCTGGGGCCAACGTCCTGACTTTC. The genes are TRBV11-1 and TRBJ2-6; 7 positions agree with TRBD1. The CDR3 has 17 amino acids. V lost 5 bases to trimming and J lost 0 bases; unmatched junction nucleotides: 7. CDR1 is SGHAT, CDR2 FQDESV, per germline (reference sequence).

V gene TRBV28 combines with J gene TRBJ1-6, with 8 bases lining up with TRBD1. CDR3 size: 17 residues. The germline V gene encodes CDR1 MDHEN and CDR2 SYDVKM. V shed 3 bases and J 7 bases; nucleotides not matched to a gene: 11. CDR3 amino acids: CASSFSSGGKVNSPLHF. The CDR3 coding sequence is TGTGCCAGCAGTTTTTCCTCAGGGGGCAAAGTGAATTCACCCCTCCACTTT.

CDR3 sequence reads: CASSLGSGSGEPQHF. DNA of the CDR3: TGCGCCAGCAGCTTGGGGTCGGGTAGCGGTGAGCCCCAGCATTTT. This chain links TRBV5-1 with TRBJ1-5, with D unclear. V lost 0 bases and J lost 8, with 15 bases in between. The CDR3 contains 15 residues. Germline assignment: CDR1 SGHRS and CDR2 YFSETQ.

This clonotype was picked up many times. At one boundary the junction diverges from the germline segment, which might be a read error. The CDR3 region has the DNA TGTGCCAGCTCAAGGACAGGGGACACTGAAGCTTTCTTT. Protein: CASSRTGDTEAFF. This chain joins TRBV5-1 and TRBJ1-1; 9 positions agree with TRBD1. The CDR3 length is 13 residues. CDR1 and CDR2 from the germline V gene are SGHRS and YFSETQ. Full variable domain (rest looked up from reference TRBV5-1 and TRBJ1-1): KAGVTQTPRYLIKTRGQQVTLSCSPISGHRSVSWYQQTPGQGLQFLFEYFSETQRNKGNFPGRFSGRQFSNSRSEMNVSTLELGDSALYLCASSRTGDTEAFFGQGTRLTVV.

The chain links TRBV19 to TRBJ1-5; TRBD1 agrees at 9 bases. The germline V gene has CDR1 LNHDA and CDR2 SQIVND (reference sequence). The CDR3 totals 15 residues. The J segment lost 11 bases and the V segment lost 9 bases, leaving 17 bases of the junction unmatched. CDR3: CASSLRGQGSVSQHF. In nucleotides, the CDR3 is TGTGCCAGCAGTTTAAGGGGACAGGGATCTGTGTCCCAGCATTTT.

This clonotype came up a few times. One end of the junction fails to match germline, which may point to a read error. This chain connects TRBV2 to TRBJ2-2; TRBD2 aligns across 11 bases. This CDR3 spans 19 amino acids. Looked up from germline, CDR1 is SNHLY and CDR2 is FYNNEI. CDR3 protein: CASTAIGLAGLANTGELFF. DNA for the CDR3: TGCGCCAGTACAGCCATCGGACTAGCGGGCCTCGCGAACACCGGGGAGCTGTTTTTT.

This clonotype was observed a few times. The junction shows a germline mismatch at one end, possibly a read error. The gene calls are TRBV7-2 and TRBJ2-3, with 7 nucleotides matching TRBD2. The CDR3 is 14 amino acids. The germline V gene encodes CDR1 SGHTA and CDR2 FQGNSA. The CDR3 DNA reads TGTGCCAGCAGCATAGCGGGCGGCACAGATACGCAGTATTTT. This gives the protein CASSIAGGTDTQYF.

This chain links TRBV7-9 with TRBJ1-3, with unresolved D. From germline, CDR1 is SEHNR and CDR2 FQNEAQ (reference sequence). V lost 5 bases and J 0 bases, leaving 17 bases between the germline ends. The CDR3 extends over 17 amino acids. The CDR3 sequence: CASSPTRIIYSGNTIYF. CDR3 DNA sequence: TGTGCCAGCAGCCCCACCCGAATAATATACTCTGGAAACACCATATATTTT.

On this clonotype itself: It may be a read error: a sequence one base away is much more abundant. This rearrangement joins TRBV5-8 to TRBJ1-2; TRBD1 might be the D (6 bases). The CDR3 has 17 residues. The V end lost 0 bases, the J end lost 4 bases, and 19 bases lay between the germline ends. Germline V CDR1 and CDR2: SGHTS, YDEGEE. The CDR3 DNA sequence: TGTGCCAGCAGCTTGGACCGTTGGGGGGGCAGGGGCTATGGCTACACCTTC. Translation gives CASSLDRWGGRGYGYTF. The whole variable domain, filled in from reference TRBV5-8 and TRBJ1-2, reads EAGVTQSPTHLIKTRGQQATLRCSPISGHTSVYWYQQALGLGLQFLLWYDEGEERNRGNFPPRFSGRQFPNYSSELNVNALELEDSALYLCASSLDRWGGRGYGYTFGSGTRLTVV.

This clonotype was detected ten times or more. CDR3 loop: CASSLTGGTGETQYF. The CDR3 bases are TGTGCCAGCAGCTTAACGGGAGGGACAGGGGAGACCCAGTACTTC. The chain has TRBV7-3 and TRBJ2-5, with 9 positions matching TRBD1. This CDR3 contains 15 residues. Trimming at V came to 0 bases and at J to 5 bases, leaving 4 bases not matched to a gene. Looked up from germline, CDR1 is SGHTA and CDR2 is FQGTGA.

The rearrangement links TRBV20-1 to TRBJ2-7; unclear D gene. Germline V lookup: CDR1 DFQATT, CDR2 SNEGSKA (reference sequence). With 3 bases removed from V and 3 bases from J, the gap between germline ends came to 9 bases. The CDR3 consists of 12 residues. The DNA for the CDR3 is TGCAGTGCTAGTTTGGGTGGCTACGAGCAGTACTTC. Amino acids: CSASLGGYEQYF.

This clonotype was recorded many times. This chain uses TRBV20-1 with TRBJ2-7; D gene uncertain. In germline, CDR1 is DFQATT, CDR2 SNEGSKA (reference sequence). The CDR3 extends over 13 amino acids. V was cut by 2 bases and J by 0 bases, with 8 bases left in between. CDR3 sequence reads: CSARYLTSYEQYF. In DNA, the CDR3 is TGCAGTGCTAGATATCTTACCTCCTACGAGCAGTACTTC.

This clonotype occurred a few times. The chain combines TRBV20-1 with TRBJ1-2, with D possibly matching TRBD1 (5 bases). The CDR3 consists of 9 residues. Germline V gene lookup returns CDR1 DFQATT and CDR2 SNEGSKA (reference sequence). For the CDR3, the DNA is TGCAGCGTAAAGGGGGGCTACACCTTC. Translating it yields CSVKGGYTF.

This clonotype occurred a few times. The CDR3 region is CASSPTGPGELFF. The CDR3, as DNA: TGTGCCAGCAGCCCAACAGGGCCCGGGGAGCTGTTTTTT. The V and J genes are TRBV12-3 or TRBV12-4 and TRBJ2-2, with D perhaps matching TRBD1 (6 bases). This CDR3 comprises 13 residues. V gave up 6 bases and J gave up 6 bases, with 11 bases separating them.

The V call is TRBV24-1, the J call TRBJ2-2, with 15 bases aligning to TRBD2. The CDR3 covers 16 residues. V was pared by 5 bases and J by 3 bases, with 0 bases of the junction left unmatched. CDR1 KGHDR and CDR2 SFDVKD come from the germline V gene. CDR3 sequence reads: CATSGTSGRDTGELFF. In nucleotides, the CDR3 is TGTGCCACCAGTGGGACTAGCGGGAGGGACACCGGGGAGCTGTTTTTT.

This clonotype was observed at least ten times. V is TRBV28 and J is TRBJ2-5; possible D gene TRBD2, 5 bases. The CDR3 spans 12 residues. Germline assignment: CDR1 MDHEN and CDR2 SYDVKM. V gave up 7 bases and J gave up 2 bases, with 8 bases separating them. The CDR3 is CASKEAQETQYF. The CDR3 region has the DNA TGTGCCAGCAAGGAGGCTCAAGAGACCCAGTACTTC.

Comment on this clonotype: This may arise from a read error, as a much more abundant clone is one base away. CDR3 region: CASSPYGTGTVYEHYF. The CDR3 DNA is TGTGCCAGCAGTCCCTACGGCACCGGGACAGTCTACGAGCATTACTTC. J is TRBJ2-7 and V is TRBV7-9; 7 bases fit TRBD1. Germline values: CDR1 SEHNR, CDR2 FQNEAQ (reference sequence). The CDR3 covers 16 residues.